What follows are 30 T cell receptor beta chains derived from one specimen sequenced in a study of blood T cell repertoires in COVID-19 (dated by TCRdb to the early 2020s). Library generation was performed with the immunoSEQ multiplex PCR assay. TCRdb mirrors the immuneACCESS table, restricted to in-frame sequences. Some clones are absent from its copies; in checked studies, under half trace to an unresolved V gene, and the reason for the others is unknown. The sample profile shows 250,000 or so clones; 84% of them were found once. In total, the top ten clones hold about 3% of the sample. The sequencing sample was made of PBMCs or T cells enriched from blood (not recorded which). The source is a man aged 45-65 years who had recovered from COVID-19.

The rearrangement uses TRBV12-3 or TRBV12-4 and TRBJ1-2; D is possibly TRBD1 (5 bases). V lost 5 bases and J 8 bases, leaving 12 bases between the germline ends. CDR3 length: 12 residues. CDR3 protein: CASSLDKVGYTF. CDR3 bases: TGTGCCAGCAGTCTGGACAAGGTGGGCTACACCTTC.

The gene calls are TRBV5-4 and TRBJ2-2, with 9 positions matching TRBD1. Germline V gene lookup returns CDR1 SGHNT and CDR2 YYREEE (reference sequence). V was pared by 3 bases and J by 4 bases, with 7 bases of the junction left unmatched. There are 16 residues in the CDR3. The CDR3 reads CASSSGTGRTTGELFF. In DNA, the CDR3 is TGTGCCAGCAGCTCAGGGACAGGGAGGACCACCGGGGAGCTGTTTTTT.

The V and J genes are TRBV5-1 and TRBJ2-7, with D possibly matching TRBD1 (5 bases). V lost 2 bases to trimming and J lost 4 bases, with 10 bases between them. CDR1 and CDR2 (germline): SGHRS, YFSETQ. This CDR3 has 13 residues. The CDR3 region has the DNA TGCGCCAGCAGCTTAGAAACAGGATACGAGCAGTACTTC. Protein: CASSLETGYEQYF.

The sample holds a few counts of this clone. V gene TRBV5-1 combines with J gene TRBJ2-5; 7 nucleotides match TRBD1. The CDR3 extends over 15 amino acids. Trimming took 4 bases from V and 1 from J; bases not matched to a gene: 7. Germline assignment: CDR1 SGHRS and CDR2 YFSETQ. CDR3: CASSTLGQFQETQYF. CDR3 DNA sequence: TGCGCCAGCAGCACACTGGGACAGTTCCAAGAGACCCAGTACTTC.

This chain uses TRBV19 with TRBJ2-3; TRBD2 aligns across 8 bases. This CDR3 has 15 amino acids. CDR1 LNHDA and CDR2 SQIVND come from the germline V gene (reference sequence). With 6 bases clipped from V and 4 bases from J, the junction kept 9 bases outside the gene matches. DNA of the CDR3: TGTGCCAGTAGGAGTAGGGGGACTAGTGCAGATACGCAGTATTTT. Its protein is CASRSRGTSADTQYF.

The chain combines TRBV5-1 with TRBJ2-4; 9 bases map to TRBD1. Germline values: CDR1 SGHRS, CDR2 YFSETQ. CDR3 length: 14 residues. J lost 9 bases, V lost 4 bases, and 8 bases had no gene match. Written as DNA, the CDR3 is TGCGCCAGCAGCCAGGGACAGGGTGGCAGCATTCAGTACTTC. Residues: CASSQGQGGSIQYF. The full variable domain, in which reference TRBV5-1 and TRBJ2-4 provide the parts outside the CDR3, is KAGVTQTPRYLIKTRGQQVTLSCSPISGHRSVSWYQQTPGQGLQFLFEYFSETQRNKGNFPGRFSGRQFSNSRSEMNVSTLELGDSALYLCASSQGQGGSIQYFGAGTRLSVL.

The rearrangement joins TRBV28 to TRBJ1-4; D is perhaps TRBD1 (5 bases). CDR1 and CDR2 from the germline V gene are MDHEN and SYDVKM. The CDR3 length is 13 residues. The ends were cut back, 8 bases at V and 8 bases at J, with 15 bases in the middle. In DNA, the CDR3 is TGTGCCAGCGGTCCCCAGGGTGTAGAAAAACTGTTTTTT. Its protein product is CASGPQGVEKLFF.

This clone was detected a few times. The CDR3 loop is CASSLTGEGGYTF. In DNA form, the CDR3 reads TGCGCCAGCAGCTTAACGGGAGAAGGGGGCTACACCTTC. The chain employs TRBV5-1 and TRBJ1-2; D is uncertain. Germline V CDR1 and CDR2: SGHRS, YFSETQ. The CDR3 consists of 13 residues. V lost 2 bases to trimming and J lost 8 bases, with 13 bases between them.

J is TRBJ1-2 and V is TRBV3-1 (or the pseudogene TRBV3-2); D might be TRBD1 (5 bases). In germline, CDR1 is LGHDT, CDR2 YNNKEL (reference sequence). Deletions cut 4 bases from V and 3 bases from J, with 9 bases between. This CDR3 has 13 residues. The CDR3 is CASSPLGDYGYTF. CDR3 in DNA: TGTGCCAGCAGCCCCCTAGGGGACTATGGCTACACCTTC.

The CDR3, as DNA: TGTGCCAGCAGCTTGCAGGGACAGGGGGCCTCACCCCTCCACTTT. It encodes CASSLQGQGASPLHF. The V and J genes are TRBV7-3 and TRBJ1-6, with 12 bases identical to TRBD1. J gave up 10 bases and V 3 bases, and 4 bases lay outside the gene matches. The CDR3 runs to 15 residues. The V gene's germline CDR1 is SGHTA and CDR2 FQGTGA.

This clone showed up just once. The V and J genes are TRBV12-3 or TRBV12-4 and TRBJ1-5; no reliable D call. The CDR3 is made up of 12 amino acids. The V and J ends lost 1 base and 6 bases respectively, with 4 bases between them. The CDR3 is CASSLVSQPQHF. CDR3 coding DNA: TGTGCCAGCAGTTTAGTCAGTCAGCCCCAGCATTTT.

The sample holds a few counts of this clone. The rearrangement links TRBV28 to TRBJ2-1; D possibly corresponds to TRBD1 (6 bases). The CDR3 extends over 13 amino acids. Trimming took 3 bases from V and 7 from J, leaving 10 bases between them. CDR1 and CDR2 (germline): MDHEN, SYDVKM. The CDR3 bases are TGTGCCAGCAGTTTGACAGGCCTAAATGAGCAGTTCTTC. Protein: CASSLTGLNEQFF. Variable domain in full (rest from reference TRBV28 and TRBJ2-1): DVKVTQSSRYLVKRTGEKVFLECVQDMDHENMFWYRQDPGLGLRLIYFSYDVKMKEKGDIPEGYSVSREKKERFSLILESASTNQTSMYLCASSLTGLNEQFFGPGTRLTVL.

This sequence joins TRBV5-1 and TRBJ1-6; D is unclear. CDR1 SGHRS and CDR2 YFSETQ come from the germline V gene. V lost 0 bases and J lost 5, with 9 bases in between. This CDR3 has 15 amino acids. The chain's CDR3 is CASSLVGQDNSPLHF. The CDR3 DNA reads as TGCGCCAGCAGCTTGGTTGGGCAGGATAATTCACCCCTCCACTTT. The whole variable domain, filled in from reference TRBV5-1 and TRBJ1-6, reads KAGVTQTPRYLIKTRGQQVTLSCSPISGHRSVSWYQQTPGQGLQFLFEYFSETQRNKGNFPGRFSGRQFSNSRSEMNVSTLELGDSALYLCASSLVGQDNSPLHFGNGTRLTVT.

This clone was picked up many times. The chain recombines TRBV6-5 with TRBJ2-7; TRBD1 agrees at 7 bases. Germline V CDR1 and CDR2: MNHEY, SVGAGI. This CDR3 has 13 residues. V shed 11 bases and J 3 bases; nucleotides not matched to a gene: 10. CDR3 sequence: CASFSGQRYEQYF. CDR3 in DNA: TGTGCCTCCTTCTCGGGACAGCGCTACGAGCAGTACTTC.

The chain couples TRBV9 to TRBJ2-2; D perhaps matches TRBD2 (6 bases). This CDR3 region has 15 residues. Germline values: CDR1 SGDLS, CDR2 YYNGEE. Trimming removed 1 base from V and 6 bases from J, with 13 bases in between. CDR3: CASSVNFGGSGELFF. In DNA, the CDR3 is TGTGCCAGCAGCGTAAATTTCGGGGGATCCGGGGAGCTGTTTTTT.

The genes are TRBV5-4 and TRBJ2-2; TRBD1 is a possible D gene (6 bases). V was clipped by 0 bases and J by 3 bases, with 12 bases between them. The CDR3 spans 16 residues. CDR1 and CDR2 from the germline V gene are SGHNT and YYREEE (reference sequence). This chain's CDR3 is CASSLAQGLDTGELFF. The CDR3 DNA is TGTGCCAGCAGCTTGGCGCAGGGGTTGGACACCGGGGAGCTGTTTTTT.

The CDR3 sequence: CASTRQGNEKLFF. CDR3 bases: TGTGCCAGCACAAGACAGGGCAATGAAAAACTGTTTTTT. The rearrangement uses TRBV6-5 and TRBJ1-4; 7 bases match TRBD1. V shed 7 bases and J 5 bases; nucleotides not matched to a gene: 4. This CDR3 is 13 amino acids long. Germline loops: CDR1 MNHEY, CDR2 SVGAGI.

V usage is TRBV6-5 and J usage is TRBJ2-1; the D gene is possibly TRBD1 (6 bases). Trimming left V 1 base short and J 5 bases short, with 9 bases between. Germline CDR1 MNHEY, CDR2 SVGAGI. The CDR3 consists of 14 residues. The CDR3 region has the DNA TGTGCCAGCAGTTACTACAGGGACGACAATGAGCAGTTCTTC. Protein sequence: CASSYYRDDNEQFF.

CDR3 residues: CATSDLRLAGGWDTQYF. The CDR3 DNA is TGTGCCACCAGTGATTTAAGGCTAGCGGGAGGGTGGGATACGCAGTATTTT. The V gene is TRBV24-1, the J gene TRBJ2-3; 12 nucleotides agree with TRBD2. The germline V gene encodes CDR1 KGHDR and CDR2 SFDVKD. The CDR3 runs 17 residues. V shed 1 base and J 6 bases; nucleotides not matched to a gene: 7.

Note on this clone: The identical CDR3 is also encoded by other nucleotide sequences in the sample. The rearrangement uses TRBV6-1 and TRBJ1-5, with 7 nucleotides matching TRBD1. Germline trimming cut 3 bases from V and 1 base from J; bases unmatched to any gene: 3. CDR1 and CDR2 from the germline V gene are MNHNS and SASEGT. CDR3 length equals 15 residues. CDR3 loop: CASSEVRGSNQPQHF. The CDR3 DNA reads as TGTGCCAGCAGTGAGGTCAGGGGGAGCAATCAGCCCCAGCATTTT.

This chain connects TRBV6-6 to TRBJ2-1; tentative D call: TRBD1 (6 bases). CDR3 length: 16 residues. Trimming removed 4 bases from V and 3 bases from J, with 16 bases in between. Germline CDR1 and CDR2: MNHNY and SVGAGI (reference sequence). This chain's CDR3 is CASSLRGHRDYNEQFF. The CDR3 bases are TGTGCCAGCAGTTTAAGAGGGCACAGGGACTACAATGAGCAGTTCTTC.

V is TRBV18 and J is TRBJ2-2; 8 bases map to TRBD2. V was clipped by 3 bases and J by 2 bases; unmatched bases: 8. This CDR3 is 17 amino acids long. Germline CDR1 reads KGHSH; CDR2 reads LQKENI. This chain's CDR3 is CASSPQTAGVNTGELFF. CDR3 nucleotides: TGTGCCAGCTCACCGCAAACAGCGGGAGTAAACACCGGGGAGCTGTTTTTT.

In DNA form, the CDR3 reads TGCGCCAGCAGCTTGGCGACTAGCGGCGGCACAGATACGCAGTATTTT. It encodes CASSLATSGGTDTQYF. This chain links TRBV5-1 with TRBJ2-3; 9 bases agree with TRBD2. CDR1 and CDR2 (germline): SGHRS, YFSETQ. The CDR3 extends over 16 amino acids. V lost 0 bases and J lost 1; bases outside the gene matches: 3. Variable domain in full (rest from reference TRBV5-1 and TRBJ2-3): KAGVTQTPRYLIKTRGQQVTLSCSPISGHRSVSWYQQTPGQGLQFLFEYFSETQRNKGNFPGRFSGRQFSNSRSEMNVSTLELGDSALYLCASSLATSGGTDTQYFGPGTRLTVL.

CDR3 sequence reads: CASSYRTGQETQYF. Written as DNA, the CDR3 is TGTGCCAGCAGCTACCGGACAGGCCAAGAGACCCAGTACTTC. The V gene is TRBV5-4, the J gene TRBJ2-5, with 7 bases matching TRBD1. Germline V gives CDR1 SGHNT, CDR2 YYREEE (reference sequence). The CDR3 spans 14 residues. The trim removed 3 bases at V and 1 base at J, leaving 3 bases unmatched.

The chain is built from TRBV12-3 or TRBV12-4 and TRBJ1-6; no firm D call. Trimming pared 6 bases from V and 9 bases from J, leaving 9 bases between. CDR3 length: 12 amino acids. CDR3 loop: CASRRSSSPLHF. The CDR3 nucleotides read TGTGCCAGCAGACGGTCGAGTTCACCCCTCCACTTT.

The chain recombines TRBV3-1 (or the pseudogene TRBV3-2) with TRBJ2-4; a weak D match, TRBD2 (5 bases). Germline values: CDR1 LGHDT, CDR2 YNNKEL (reference sequence). Trimming took 5 bases from V and 4 from J, leaving 9 bases between them. CDR3 length equals 13 residues. The chain's CDR3 is CASSSRTKNIQYF. Written as DNA, the CDR3 is TGTGCCAGCAGCTCACGGACTAAAAACATTCAGTACTTC.

Details on this clone: The same CDR3 is also encoded by other DNA sequences in this sample. The gene calls are TRBV7-3 and TRBJ2-1; possibly TRBD2 for D (6 bases). The CDR3 loop spans 15 amino acids. The ends were cut back, 1 base at V and 0 bases at J, with 7 bases in the middle. In germline, CDR1 is SGHTA, CDR2 FQGTGA. The CDR3 loop reads CASSLNSGSYNEQFF. CDR3 coding DNA: TGTGCCAGCAGCTTAAATAGCGGCTCCTACAATGAGCAGTTCTTC.

V and J are TRBV7-9 and TRBJ2-7; the match to TRBD1 covers 9 bases. Losses at the gene ends were 4 bases for V and 0 bases for J; bases not matched to a gene: 10. The CDR3 contains 17 residues. Germline CDR1 and CDR2: SEHNR and FQNEAQ (reference sequence). CDR3 residues: CASSWWSGTGSSYEQYF. CDR3 nucleotides: TGTGCCAGCAGCTGGTGGTCCGGGACAGGGAGCTCCTACGAGCAGTACTTC.

The chain links TRBV28 to TRBJ2-1, with TRBD2 matching 10 bases. This CDR3 region has 15 residues. V lost 5 bases and J lost 5; bases outside the gene matches: 6. Germline CDR1 is MDHEN and CDR2 is SYDVKM. CDR3 nucleotides: TGTGCCAGCAGTCCTAGCGGGAGATATAACAATGAGCAGTTCTTC. Amino acids: CASSPSGRYNNEQFF.

A few counts support this clone. This chain connects TRBV10-3 to TRBJ1-1; 11 bases fit TRBD1. Germline assignment: CDR1 ENHRY and CDR2 SYGVKD. This CDR3 has 14 residues. V lost 6 bases to trimming and J lost 1 base; unmatched junction nucleotides: 1. The CDR3 region is CAIRGTGGNTEAFF. In nucleotides, the CDR3 is TGTGCCATCAGAGGGACAGGGGGGAACACTGAAGCTTTCTTT.